The 14 T cell receptor beta chains presented below share a single source sample, sequenced in a study of shared clonotypes between healthy human individuals. Only in-frame clones appear in the TCRdb table, and some are missing; sequencing was by immunoSEQ multiplex PCR. The sample carries some 2 million clones, roughly 94% recorded once. Naive CD8 cells lacked CD45RO and underwent positive selection for CCR7, leaving out terminally differentiated effector memory CD45RA+ cells. Sample: naive CD8+ T cells sorted from blood. All receptors come from a man aged 18-30 years in good health.

In its sample, this clone was seen once. This chain connects TRBV6-6 to TRBJ2-7, with D perhaps matching TRBD2 (5 bases). The CDR3 runs to 14 residues. The V gene's germline CDR1 is MNHNY and CDR2 SVGAGI (reference sequence). V was clipped by 0 bases and J by 2 bases, with 8 bases between them. CDR3 in DNA: TGTGCCAGCAGTTACTCCGGGAAACCCTACGAGCAGTACTTC. Translating gives CASSYSGKPYEQYF.

The V gene is TRBV6-5, the J gene TRBJ2-1, with 7 nucleotides matching TRBD1. Looked up from germline, CDR1 is MNHEY and CDR2 is SVGAGI. This CDR3 region has 13 residues. The junction had 6 bases not matched to a gene; V was cut back by 6 bases and J by 7 bases. CDR3 sequence reads: CASSPGTENEQFF. The DNA for the CDR3 is TGTGCCAGCAGCCCCGGGACAGAAAATGAGCAGTTCTTC.

The CDR3 DNA reads TGCGCCAGCAGCCAAGATGACACTAGCGGGTCCTACGAGCAGTACTTC. This gives the protein CASSQDDTSGSYEQYF. The gene calls are TRBV4-1 and TRBJ2-7; 9 nucleotides align to TRBD2. Trimming took 0 bases from V and 1 from J; bases not matched to a gene: 4. The CDR3 is made up of 16 amino acids. Per germline, CDR1 MGHRA and CDR2 YSYEKL.

The J gene is TRBJ2-7, the V gene TRBV14; 12 bases match TRBD2. This CDR3 is 16 amino acids long. Per germline, CDR1 SGHDN and CDR2 FVKESK. J lost 4 bases, V lost 4 bases, and 8 bases had no gene match. The CDR3 DNA reads as TGTGCCAGCAGCCTAAGACTAGCGGGAGTTGGATACGAGCAGTACTTC. This sequence encodes CASSLRLAGVGYEQYF. The full variable domain, in which reference TRBV14 and TRBJ2-7 provide the parts outside the CDR3, is EAGVTQFPSHSVIEKGQTVTLRCDPISGHDNLYWYRRVMGKEIKFLLHFVKESKQDESGMPNNRFLAERTGGTYSTLKVQPAELEDSGVYFCASSLRLAGVGYEQYFGPGTRLTVT.

The DNA of the CDR3 is TGTGCCAGCAGTTACCCGGACAGGTTGAACACCGGGGAGCTGTTTTTT. This gives the protein CASSYPDRLNTGELFF. The chain uses TRBV6-6 and TRBJ2-2; TRBD1 matches 7 bases. CDR1 is MNHNY, CDR2 SVGAGI, per germline (reference sequence). There are 16 residues in the CDR3. V shed 2 bases and J 1 base; nucleotides not matched to a gene: 4.

The chain links TRBV12-5 to TRBJ1-1; D gene ambiguous. This CDR3 contains 12 residues. Germline values: CDR1 LGHNT, CDR2 FRNRAP. Trimming removed 1 base at V and 4 bases at J, with 4 bases between. CDR3 DNA: TGTGCTAGTGGTTTGGACAGCACTGAAGCTTTCTTT. It translates to CASGLDSTEAFF.

As for this clone: Distinct nucleotide sequences in the sample also encode this CDR3. V usage is TRBV19 and J usage is TRBJ2-7, with D hard to call. Trimming pared 1 base from V and 1 base from J, leaving 5 bases between. Per germline, CDR1 LNHDA and CDR2 SQIVND (reference sequence). The CDR3 extends over 13 amino acids. CDR3 coding DNA: TGTGCCAGTAGTATAGCGGCGTCCTACGAGCAGTACTTC. It encodes CASSIAASYEQYF.

The J gene is TRBJ2-5, the V gene TRBV7-2; D may be TRBD1 (6 bases). In germline, CDR1 is SGHTA, CDR2 FQGNSA. Deletions cut 5 bases from V and 4 bases from J, with 20 bases between. The CDR3 is 16 amino acids. The CDR3 DNA reads as TGTGCCAGCAGCGACCACAGGGTCAGGAGGAGAGAGACCCAGTACTTC. Encoded protein: CASSDHRVRRRETQYF. Variable domain in full (rest from reference TRBV7-2 and TRBJ2-5): GAGVSQSPSNKVTEKGKDVELRCDPISGHTALYWYRQSLGQGLEFLIYFQGNSAPDKSGLPSDRFSAERTGGSVSTLTIQRTQQEDSAVYLCASSDHRVRRRETQYFGPGTRLLVL.

The V and J genes are TRBV14 and TRBJ1-6; possible D gene TRBD1, 6 bases. Trimming pared 4 bases from V and 9 bases from J, leaving 13 bases between. Germline lookup yields CDR1 SGHDN and CDR2 FVKESK. The CDR3 has 14 residues. CDR3: CASSRDTWRSPLHF. CDR3 nucleotide sequence: TGTGCCAGCAGCCGGGACACTTGGCGTTCACCCCTCCACTTT. The full variable domain, its missing parts supplied by reference TRBV14 and TRBJ1-6, is EAGVTQFPSHSVIEKGQTVTLRCDPISGHDNLYWYRRVMGKEIKFLLHFVKESKQDESGMPNNRFLAERTGGTYSTLKVQPAELEDSGVYFCASSRDTWRSPLHFGNGTRLTVT.

This chain connects TRBV7-8 to TRBJ2-7; possible D gene TRBD2, 5 bases. CDR1 and CDR2 from the germline V gene are SGHVS and FQNEAQ. V dropped 5 bases and J dropped 5 bases, with 16 bases sitting between them. CDR3 size: 14 residues. This CDR3 is CASSPPGITHEQYF. The CDR3 DNA reads TGTGCCAGCAGCCCACCGGGAATAACTCACGAGCAGTACTTC.

The gene calls are TRBV7-8 and TRBJ1-4; D is undetermined. Germline lookup yields CDR1 SGHVS and CDR2 FQNEAQ. Trimming took 3 bases from V and 4 from J, leaving 18 bases between them. This CDR3 contains 17 residues. The CDR3 coding sequence is TGTGCCAGCAGCTTCCCAAACGGGGATCGGGATAATGAAAAACTGTTTTTT. As protein: CASSFPNGDRDNEKLFF.

The chain uses TRBV11-3 and TRBJ2-3, with D maybe TRBD2 (5 bases). Germline V CDR1 and CDR2: SGHNT, YENEEA. This CDR3 is 12 amino acids long. Between the trimmed V and J ends, which lost 5 bases and 5 bases, there was a span of 8 bases. CDR3 in DNA: TGTGCCAGCAGCCCCAGCGGAGATACGCAGTATTTT. The encoded protein is CASSPSGDTQYF. The whole variable domain, remainder taken from reference TRBV11-3 and TRBJ2-3, is EAGVVQSPRYKIIEKKQPVAFWCNPISGHNTLYWYLQNLGQGPELLIRYENEEAVDDSQLPKDRFSAERLKGVDSTLKIQPAELGDSAVYLCASSPSGDTQYFGPGTRLTVL.

The chain couples TRBV27 to TRBJ2-1, with 8 bases identical to TRBD1. The ends lost 4 bases at V and 1 base at J; junction bases unmatched: 3. The germline CDR1 and CDR2 sequences are MNHEY and SMNVEV (reference sequence). The CDR3 has 15 amino acids. The CDR3 DNA reads as TGTGCCAGCAGTTACGGGACAGGTTCCTACAATGAGCAGTTCTTC. It encodes CASSYGTGSYNEQFF.

The chain employs TRBV4-1 and TRBJ1-1; weak D call: TRBD1 (5 bases). The V and J ends lost 4 bases and 0 bases respectively, with 12 bases between them. The germline V gene encodes CDR1 MGHRA and CDR2 YSYEKL. CDR3 size: 15 residues. CDR3 region: CASSPQRGVNTEAFF. CDR3 in DNA: TGCGCCAGCAGCCCCCAGCGGGGGGTGAACACTGAAGCTTTCTTT.